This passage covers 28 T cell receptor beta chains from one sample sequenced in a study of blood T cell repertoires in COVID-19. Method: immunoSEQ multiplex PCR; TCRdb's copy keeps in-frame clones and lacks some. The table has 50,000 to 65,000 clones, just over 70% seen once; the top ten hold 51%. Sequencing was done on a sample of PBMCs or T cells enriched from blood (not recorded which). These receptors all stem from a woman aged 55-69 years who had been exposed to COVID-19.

In DNA, the CDR3 is TGTGCCTGGAGTGAAACAGTGATGAACACTGAAGCTTTCTTT. It is translated as CAWSETVMNTEAFF. This chain uses TRBV30 with TRBJ1-1; no clear D gene. Germline-derived CDR1 and CDR2 are GTSNPN and SVGIG (reference sequence). V lost 1 base and J 0 bases, leaving 9 bases between the germline ends. This CDR3 has 14 residues.

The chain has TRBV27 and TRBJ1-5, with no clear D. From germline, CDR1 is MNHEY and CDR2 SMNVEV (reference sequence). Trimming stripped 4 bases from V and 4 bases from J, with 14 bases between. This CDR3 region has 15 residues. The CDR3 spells CASSSARVRNQPQHF. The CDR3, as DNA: TGTGCCAGCAGTTCCGCCCGGGTCAGAAATCAGCCCCAGCATTTT.

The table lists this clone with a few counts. The CDR3 here is CASSLQGSPGYTF. The DNA for the CDR3 is TGTGCCAGCAGTTTGCAGGGGTCGCCTGGCTACACCTTC. This chain links TRBV28 with TRBJ1-2; D is perhaps TRBD1 (6 bases). The germline V gene encodes CDR1 MDHEN and CDR2 SYDVKM. The length of the CDR3 is 13 residues. V was pared by 3 bases and J by 7 bases, with 12 bases between.

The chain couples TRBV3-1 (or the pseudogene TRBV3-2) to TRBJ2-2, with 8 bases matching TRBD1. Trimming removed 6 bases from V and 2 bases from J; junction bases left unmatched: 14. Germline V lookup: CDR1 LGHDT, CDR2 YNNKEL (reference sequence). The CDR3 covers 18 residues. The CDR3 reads CASSRYADRGQNTGELFF. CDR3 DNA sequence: TGTGCCAGCAGTCGGTACGCTGACAGGGGACAAAACACCGGGGAGCTGTTTTTT.

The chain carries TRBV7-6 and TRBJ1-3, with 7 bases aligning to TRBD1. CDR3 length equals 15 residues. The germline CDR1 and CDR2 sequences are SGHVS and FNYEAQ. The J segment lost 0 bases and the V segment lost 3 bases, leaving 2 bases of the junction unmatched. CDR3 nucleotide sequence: TGTGCCAGCAGCTTGAGGGACAGCTCTGGAAACACCATATATTTT. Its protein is CASSLRDSSGNTIYF.

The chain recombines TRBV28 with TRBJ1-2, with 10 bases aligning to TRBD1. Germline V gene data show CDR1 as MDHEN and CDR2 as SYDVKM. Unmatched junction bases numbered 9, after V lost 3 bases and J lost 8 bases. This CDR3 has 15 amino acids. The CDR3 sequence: CASSFTGTGAEGYTF. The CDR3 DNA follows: TGTGCCAGCAGTTTCACCGGGACAGGGGCGGAGGGCTACACCTTC.

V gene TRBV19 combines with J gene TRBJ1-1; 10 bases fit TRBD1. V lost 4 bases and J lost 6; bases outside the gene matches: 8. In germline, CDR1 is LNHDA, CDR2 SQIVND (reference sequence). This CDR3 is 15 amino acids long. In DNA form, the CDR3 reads TGTGCCAGTAGTAGCGGGACAGGGGATATTGCTGAAGCTTTCTTT. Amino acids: CASSSGTGDIAEAFF.

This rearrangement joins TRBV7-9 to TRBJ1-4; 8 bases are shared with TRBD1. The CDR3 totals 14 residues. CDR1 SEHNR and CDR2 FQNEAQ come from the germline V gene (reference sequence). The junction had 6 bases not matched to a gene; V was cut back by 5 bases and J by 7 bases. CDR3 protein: CASSERTGPEKLFF. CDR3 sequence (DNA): TGTGCCAGCAGCGAACGGACAGGGCCTGAAAAACTGTTTTTT. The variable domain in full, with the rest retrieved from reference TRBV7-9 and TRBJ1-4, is DTGVSQNPRHKITKRGQNVTFRCDPISEHNRLYWYRQTLGQGPEFLTYFQNEAQLEKSRLLSDRFSAERPKGSFSTLEIQRTEQGDSAMYLCASSERTGPEKLFFGSGTQLSVL.

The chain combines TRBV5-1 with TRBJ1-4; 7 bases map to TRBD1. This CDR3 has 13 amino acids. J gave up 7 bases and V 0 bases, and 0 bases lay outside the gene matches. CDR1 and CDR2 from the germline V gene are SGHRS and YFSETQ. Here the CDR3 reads CASSLDRGEKLFF. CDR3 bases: TGCGCCAGCAGCTTGGACAGGGGTGAAAAACTGTTTTTT.

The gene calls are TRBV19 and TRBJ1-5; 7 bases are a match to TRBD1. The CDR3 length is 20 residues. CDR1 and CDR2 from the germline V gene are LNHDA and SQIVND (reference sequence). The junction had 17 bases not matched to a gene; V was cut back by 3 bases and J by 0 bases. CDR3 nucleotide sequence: TGTGCCAGTAGTATGGGGGTGTCGGGACAGATACCCCTTAGCAATCAGCCCCAGCATTTT. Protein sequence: CASSMGVSGQIPLSNQPQHF.

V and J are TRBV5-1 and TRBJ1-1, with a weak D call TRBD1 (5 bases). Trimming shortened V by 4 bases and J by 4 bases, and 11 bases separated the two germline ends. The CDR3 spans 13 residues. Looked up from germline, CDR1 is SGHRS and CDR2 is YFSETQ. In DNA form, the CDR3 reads TGCGCCAGCAGCCGGCAGGGTGGCACTGAAGCTTTCTTT. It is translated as CASSRQGGTEAFF. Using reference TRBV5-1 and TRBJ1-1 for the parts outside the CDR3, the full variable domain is KAGVTQTPRYLIKTRGQQVTLSCSPISGHRSVSWYQQTPGQGLQFLFEYFSETQRNKGNFPGRFSGRQFSNSRSEMNVSTLELGDSALYLCASSRQGGTEAFFGQGTRLTVV.

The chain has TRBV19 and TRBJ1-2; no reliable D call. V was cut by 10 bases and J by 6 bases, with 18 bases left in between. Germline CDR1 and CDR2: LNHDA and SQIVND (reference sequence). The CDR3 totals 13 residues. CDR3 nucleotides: TGTGCCACCAGTACGTTGGCGGTTCATGGCTACACCTTC. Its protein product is CATSTLAVHGYTF.

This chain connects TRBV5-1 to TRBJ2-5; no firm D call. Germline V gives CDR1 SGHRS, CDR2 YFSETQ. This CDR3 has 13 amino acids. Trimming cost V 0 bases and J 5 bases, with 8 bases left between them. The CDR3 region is CASSLGSRETQYF. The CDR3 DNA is TGCGCCAGCAGCTTGGGGTCCAGGGAGACCCAGTACTTC.

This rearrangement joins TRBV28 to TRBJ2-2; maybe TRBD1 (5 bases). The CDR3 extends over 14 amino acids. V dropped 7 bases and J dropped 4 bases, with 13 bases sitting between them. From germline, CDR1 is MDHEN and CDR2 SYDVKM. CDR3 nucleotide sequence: TGTGCCAGCACCTCCGGACATGCCACCGGGGAGCTGTTTTTT. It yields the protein CASTSGHATGELFF.

The CDR3 protein is CASSLATDSTNSPLHF. The CDR3 nucleotides are TGTGCCAGCAGCTTAGCGACGGACAGCACTAATTCACCCCTCCACTTT. This chain connects TRBV7-9 to TRBJ1-6, with D perhaps TRBD1 (6 bases). CDR1 is SEHNR and CDR2 is FQNEAQ in the germline V gene (reference sequence). V was shortened by 0 bases and J by 6 bases, with 12 bases between the two germline ends. The CDR3 consists of 16 residues.

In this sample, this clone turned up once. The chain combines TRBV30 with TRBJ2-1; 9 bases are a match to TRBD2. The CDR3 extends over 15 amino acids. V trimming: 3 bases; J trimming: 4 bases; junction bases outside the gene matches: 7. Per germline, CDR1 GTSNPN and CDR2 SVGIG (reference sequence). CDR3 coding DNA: TGTGCCTGGAGCCGTATAGCGGGAGTGTACAATGAGCAGTTCTTC. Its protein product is CAWSRIAGVYNEQFF.

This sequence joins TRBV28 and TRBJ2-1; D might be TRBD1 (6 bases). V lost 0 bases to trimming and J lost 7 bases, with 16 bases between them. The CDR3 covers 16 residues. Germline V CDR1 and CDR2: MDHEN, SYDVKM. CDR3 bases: TGTGCCAGCAGTTTATGGGGGGACATACATACAAATGAGCAGTTCTTC. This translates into CASSLWGDIHTNEQFF.

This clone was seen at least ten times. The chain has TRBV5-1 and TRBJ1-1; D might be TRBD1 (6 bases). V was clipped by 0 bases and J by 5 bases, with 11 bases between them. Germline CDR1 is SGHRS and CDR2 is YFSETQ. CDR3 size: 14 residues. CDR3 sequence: CASSLARGATEAFF. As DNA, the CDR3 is TGCGCCAGCAGCTTGGCGCGGGGGGCGACTGAAGCTTTCTTT. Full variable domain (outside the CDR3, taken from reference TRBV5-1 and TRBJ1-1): KAGVTQTPRYLIKTRGQQVTLSCSPISGHRSVSWYQQTPGQGLQFLFEYFSETQRNKGNFPGRFSGRQFSNSRSEMNVSTLELGDSALYLCASSLARGATEAFFGQGTRLTVV.

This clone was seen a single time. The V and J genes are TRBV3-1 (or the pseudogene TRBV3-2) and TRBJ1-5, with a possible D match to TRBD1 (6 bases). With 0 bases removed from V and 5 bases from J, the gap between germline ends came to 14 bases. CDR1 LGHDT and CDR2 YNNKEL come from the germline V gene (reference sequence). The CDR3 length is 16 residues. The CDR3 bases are TGTGCCAGCAGCCAAGATAGCAGGCCAGGGGATCAGCCCCAGCATTTT. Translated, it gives CASSQDSRPGDQPQHF.

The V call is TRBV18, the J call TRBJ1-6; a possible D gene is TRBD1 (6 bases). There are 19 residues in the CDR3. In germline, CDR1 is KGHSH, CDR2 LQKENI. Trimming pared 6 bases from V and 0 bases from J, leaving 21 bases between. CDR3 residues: CASSSTAGAGSSYNSPLHF. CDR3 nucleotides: TGTGCCAGCTCCTCAACGGCGGGGGCCGGGAGCTCCTATAATTCACCCCTCCACTTT.

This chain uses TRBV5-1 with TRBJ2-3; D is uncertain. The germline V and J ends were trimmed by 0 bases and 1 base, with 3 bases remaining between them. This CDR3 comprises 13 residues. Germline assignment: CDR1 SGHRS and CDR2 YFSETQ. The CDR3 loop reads CASSLGRTDTQYF. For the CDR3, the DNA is TGCGCCAGCAGCTTGGGGCGCACAGATACGCAGTATTTT.

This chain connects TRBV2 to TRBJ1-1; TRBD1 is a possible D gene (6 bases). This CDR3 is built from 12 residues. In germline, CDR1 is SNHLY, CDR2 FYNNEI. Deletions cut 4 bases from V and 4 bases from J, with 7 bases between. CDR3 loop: CASSVGATEAFF. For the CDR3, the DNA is TGTGCCAGCAGTGTGGGGGCCACTGAAGCTTTCTTT. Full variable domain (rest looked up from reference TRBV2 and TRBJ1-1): EPEVTQTPSHQVTQMGQEVILRCVPISNHLYFYWYRQILGQKVEFLVSFYNNEISEKSEIFDDQFSVERPDGSNFTLKIRSTKLEDSAMYFCASSVGATEAFFGQGTRLTVV.

This chain's CDR3 is CASRGSGRINEQFF. In nucleotides, the CDR3 is TGTGCCAGCAGGGGGAGCGGGAGGATCAATGAGCAGTTCTTC. The rearrangement joins TRBV6-5 to TRBJ2-1, with TRBD2 matching over 9 bases. V lost 6 bases and J lost 6; bases outside the gene matches: 6. The CDR3 is 14 residues long. Germline CDR1 is MNHEY and CDR2 is SVGAGI.

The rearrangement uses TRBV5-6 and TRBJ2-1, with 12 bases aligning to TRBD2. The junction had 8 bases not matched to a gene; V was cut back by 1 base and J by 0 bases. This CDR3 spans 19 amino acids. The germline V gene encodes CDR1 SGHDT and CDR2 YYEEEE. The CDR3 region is CASSLYERTSGTSYNEQFF. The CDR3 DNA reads TGTGCCAGCAGCTTGTATGAGAGGACTAGCGGGACCTCCTACAATGAGCAGTTCTTC.

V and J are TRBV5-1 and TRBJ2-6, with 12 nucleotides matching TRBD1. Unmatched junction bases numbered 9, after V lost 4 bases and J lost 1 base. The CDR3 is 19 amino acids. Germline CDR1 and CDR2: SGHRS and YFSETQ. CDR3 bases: TGCGCCAGCAGCCCGGAGTGGGGACAGGGGGCTTCTGGGGCCAACGTCCTGACTTTC. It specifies CASSPEWGQGASGANVLTF. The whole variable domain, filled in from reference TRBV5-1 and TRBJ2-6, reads KAGVTQTPRYLIKTRGQQVTLSCSPISGHRSVSWYQQTPGQGLQFLFEYFSETQRNKGNFPGRFSGRQFSNSRSEMNVSTLELGDSALYLCASSPEWGQGASGANVLTFGAGSRLTVL.

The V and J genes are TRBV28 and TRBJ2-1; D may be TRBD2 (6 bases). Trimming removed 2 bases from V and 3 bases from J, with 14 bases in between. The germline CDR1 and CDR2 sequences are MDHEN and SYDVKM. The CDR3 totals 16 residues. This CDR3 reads CASSLVTSRNYNEQFF. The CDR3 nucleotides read TGTGCCAGCAGTTTAGTTACTAGCAGAAACTACAATGAGCAGTTCTTC.

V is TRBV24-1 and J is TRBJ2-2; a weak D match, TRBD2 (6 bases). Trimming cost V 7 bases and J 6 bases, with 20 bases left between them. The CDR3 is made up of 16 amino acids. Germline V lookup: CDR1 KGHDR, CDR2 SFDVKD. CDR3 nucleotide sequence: TGTGCCACCAGGGGGCCGGGACTTGGCCCACCCGGGGAGCTGTTTTTT. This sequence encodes CATRGPGLGPPGELFF.

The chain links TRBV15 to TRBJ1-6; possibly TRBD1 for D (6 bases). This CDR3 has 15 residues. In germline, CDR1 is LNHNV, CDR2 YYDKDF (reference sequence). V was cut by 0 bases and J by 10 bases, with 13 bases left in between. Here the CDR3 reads CATSRDQGGYSPLHF. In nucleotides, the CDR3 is TGTGCCACCAGCAGAGATCAAGGGGGATACTCACCCCTCCACTTT.